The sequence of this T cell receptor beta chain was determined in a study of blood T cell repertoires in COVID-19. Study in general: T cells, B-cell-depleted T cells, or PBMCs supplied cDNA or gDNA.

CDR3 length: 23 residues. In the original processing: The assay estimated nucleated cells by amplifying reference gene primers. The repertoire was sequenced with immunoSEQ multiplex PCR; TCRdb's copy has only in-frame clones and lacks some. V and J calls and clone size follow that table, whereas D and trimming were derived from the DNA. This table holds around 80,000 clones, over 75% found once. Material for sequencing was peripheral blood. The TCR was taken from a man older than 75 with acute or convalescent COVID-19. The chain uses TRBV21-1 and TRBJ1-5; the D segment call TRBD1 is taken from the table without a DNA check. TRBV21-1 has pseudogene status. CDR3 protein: CASSKVKAGTGPYPVIRNQPQHF. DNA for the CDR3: TGTGCCAGCAGCAAAGTTAAGGCCGGGACAGGGCCTTACCCGGTAATTCGCAATCAGCCCCAGCATTTT.